The source of this TCR beta chain is a study of early T cells in non-severe SARS-CoV-2 infection. In the study overall: RNA in bulk from unsorted whole blood was sequenced, and chains were unpaired.

Study-level points and caveats: VDJdb matching, biased toward anti-spike CD8 responses, missed private and CD4 specificities.

Details on this clonotype: Its antigen is unknown.

The CDR3 is 15 residues long. V lost 5 bases, J lost 0 bases, and 11 bases lay in between. Germline CDR1 reads MDHEN; CDR2 reads SYDVKM. Individual cDNA molecules each received unique molecular identifiers attached to them. MiXCR was run by TCRdb on the 5' RACE reads, yielding one entry per CDR3 protein. Of roughly 67,000 distinct CDR3 sequences listed, roughly a tenth were seen once; the top ten hold 6.4%. The sequencing input was whole blood. V and J are TRBV28 and TRBJ2-4, with D hard to call. The receptor's source is an adult who was a healthcare worker with PCR-confirmed SARS-CoV-2 infection or an uninfected control (not recorded which). The CDR3, as DNA: TGTGCCAGCAGTCGCTATTCCTCAGCCAAAAACATTCAGTACTTC. As protein: CASSRYSSAKNIQYF.